The 2 T cell receptor beta chains reported below all come from one sample, sequenced in a study of early T cells in non-severe SARS-CoV-2 infection. TCRdb processed the 5' RACE reads anew with MiXCR; each CDR3 protein has one entry. This table holds about 33,000 distinct CDR3 sequences, approximately 6.9% found once. Sequenced sample: whole blood. These receptors were taken from an adult who was a healthcare worker with PCR-confirmed SARS-CoV-2 infection or an uninfected control (not recorded which).

This clonotype was recorded many times. The V call is TRBV5-1, the J call TRBJ2-3; 11 bases line up with TRBD2. Germline V CDR1 and CDR2: SGHRS, YFSETQ. This CDR3 has 14 amino acids. The trim removed 7 bases at V and 4 bases at J, leaving 5 bases unmatched. This CDR3 is CASAPGLAADTQYF. The CDR3 coding sequence is TGCGCCAGCGCCCCGGGACTAGCGGCAGATACGCAGTATTTT.

This clonotype has at least ten counts. V usage is TRBV3-1 and J usage is TRBJ2-1; D gene unclear. The V gene lost 1 base and the J gene lost 4 bases, with 8 bases spanning the gap. The CDR3 consists of 14 residues. CDR1 and CDR2 (germline): LGHDT, YNNKEL (reference sequence). CDR3 sequence: CASSQADGYNEQFF. DNA for the CDR3: TGTGCCAGCAGCCAAGCAGATGGATACAATGAGCAGTTCTTC.